These T cell receptor beta chains were read from a single sample in a study of blood T cell repertoires in COVID-19. Some clones are missing from TCRdb's copy, which holds only in-frame ones; the method was immunoSEQ multiplex PCR. This sample has just under 150,000 clones; more than 75% occur once, and the top ten carry roughly two fifths. Sequencing used peripheral blood. The receptor set was obtained from a man in his fifties or sixties who had recovered from COVID-19. CDR3s include the opening cysteine and the closing phenylalanine or tryptophan. Fields, in order: CDR3 length, J gene, clone size, V gene, D gene, CDR3 DNA, CDR3 protein. A D gene is named only where the DNA matches it firmly. A clone size is listed for some rows: how often the clone was seen (once, few, many), or a class if it is expanded.

15	TRBJ2-2	.	TRBV9	.	TGTGCCAGCAGCACCGGGACAACGAACACCGGGGAGCTGTTTTTT	CASSTGTTNTGELFF
11	TRBJ1-1	.	TRBV6-6	TRBD1	TGTGCCAGCAGCCCGGGACAGCAAGCTTTCTTT	CASSPGQQAFF
15	TRBJ2-7	once	TRBV5-1	TRBD2	TGCGCCAGCAGGGGTGGACTAGCGGGGACCTACGAGCAGTACTTC	CASRGGLAGTYEQYF
14	TRBJ2-1	.	TRBV6-5	TRBD1	TGTGCCAGCACCCTGGGACAGAGCGCCAATGAGCAGTTCTTC	CASTLGQSANEQFF
17	TRBJ2-1	.	TRBV2	TRBD2	TGTGCCAGCAGTGAAGCGAGAGCCAGCGGGGGGGCCCATGAGCAGTTCTTC	CASSEARASGGAHEQFF
16	TRBJ2-5	.	TRBV10-2	TRBD1	TGCGCCAGCAGTAAGAAACCACCGGACAGGGAAGAGACCCAGTACTTC	CASSKKPPDREETQYF
16	TRBJ2-3	.	TRBV7-2	TRBD2	TGTGCCAGCAGCTTAGCGGTAGCGGGACCCGGAGATACGCAGTATTTT	CASSLAVAGPGDTQYF
14	TRBJ2-2	.	TRBV7-2	.	TGTGCCAGCAGCTTCGGCGAGGGGGCCGGGGAGCTGTTTTTT	CASSFGEGAGELFF
13	TRBJ1-6	.	TRBV6-5	.	TGTGCCAGCAGTTACTCCCAGGATTCACCCCTCCACTTT	CASSYSQDSPLHF
13	TRBJ1-6	.	TRBV18	.	TGTGCCAGCTCACCACCTAGTACTCCCACCCTCCACTTT	CASSPPSTPTLHF
15	TRBJ1-4	.	TRBV4-3	.	TGCGCCAGCAGCCAAGATCGGGGGTATGTGGAAAAACTGTTTTTT	CASSQDRGYVEKLFF
14	TRBJ2-7	.	TRBV19	.	TGTGCCAGTAGTAAAAGAGAACGCTACTACGAGCAGTACTTC	CASSKRERYYEQYF
16	TRBJ2-5	.	TRBV1	.	TGCACCAGCAGCCAAGGGGGTAAGGGGATCCACGAGACCCAGTACTTC	CTSSQGGKGIHETQYF
17	TRBJ1-3	.	TRBV15	.	TGTGCCACCAGCAACAGGGAGGGGATTGGCTCTGGAAACACCATATATTTT	CATSNREGIGSGNTIYF
15	TRBJ2-1	few	TRBV6-5	TRBD2	TGTGCCAGCAGTCCGGGACTAGCGGGTTACAATGAGCAGTTCTTC	CASSPGLAGYNEQFF
12	TRBJ1-3	.	TRBV12-3/TRBV12-4	.	TGTGCCAGCAGTTTCTCCGGAAACACCATATATTTT	CASSFSGNTIYF
15	TRBJ2-1	.	TRBV7-9	.	TGTGCCAGCAGCCCCGTGGCGGGGCCCTACAATGAGCAGTTCTTC	CASSPVAGPYNEQFF
12	TRBJ1-1	.	TRBV7-8	.	TGTGCCAGCAGCTTCGCCGGGGGGGAAGCTTTCTTT	CASSFAGGEAFF
12	TRBJ2-2	once	TRBV6-5	TRBD2	TGTGCCCTTCGGGGGGGCACCGGGGAGCTGTTTTTT	CALRGGTGELFF
15	TRBJ2-2	.	TRBV30	.	TGTGCCTGGGAGGCAGACACAAAGAACACCGGGGAGCTGTTTTTT	CAWEADTKNTGELFF
13	TRBJ2-2	.	TRBV12-3/TRBV12-4	.	TGTGCCAGCAATCCAGGGTTTCACGGGGAGCTGTTTTTT	CASNPGFHGELFF
12	TRBJ1-2	.	TRBV3-1/TRBV3-2	.	TGTGCCAGCAGCCGGCAGAACTATGGCTACACCTTC	CASSRQNYGYTF
17	TRBJ2-2	.	TRBV4-1	.	TGCGCCAGCAGCCAAATCCGGGCAGGGGCGAAGACCGGGGAGCTGTTTTTT	CASSQIRAGAKTGELFF
18	TRBJ2-6	.	TRBV6-2/TRBV6-3	TRBD1	TGTGCCAGCAGTTACCCGGACAGGGTTCTGTCTGGGGCCAACGTCCTGACTTTC	CASSYPDRVLSGANVLTF
17	TRBJ1-2	.	TRBV5-7	.	TGTGCCAGCAGTATCCAGGGGTCAAACGGTACCATGTATGGCTACACCTTC	CASSIQGSNGTMYGYTF
13	TRBJ1-4	.	TRBV28	.	TGTGCCACCGCCTCAGGAGGAGGTGAAAAACTGTTTTTT	CATASGGGEKLFF
19	TRBJ1-6	once	TRBV7-2	.	TGTGCCAGCAGCTTAGGCTGGGGAACGGGCGGACAGTATAATTCACCCCTCCACTTT	CASSLGWGTGGQYNSPLHF
15	TRBJ2-7	.	TRBV30	TRBD2	TGTGCCTGGAGTCGTACGGGACTCGGGGGGAATGAGCAGTACTTC	CAWSRTGLGGNEQYF
19	TRBJ2-3	.	TRBV5-1	TRBD2	TGCGCCAGCAGCCCGGGAGGACCAAGCCCTTTAACTAGCACAGATACGCAGTATTTT	CASSPGGPSPLTSTDTQYF
15	TRBJ2-5	.	TRBV5-4	TRBD2	TGTGCCAGCATCGCGGGGGGGGGAGATCAAGAGACCCAGTACTTC	CASIAGGGDQETQYF
14	TRBJ1-1	.	TRBV19	.	TGTGCCAGTAGTCCTTCAGGGGAAAATACTGAAGCTTTCTTT	CASSPSGENTEAFF
18	TRBJ2-6	.	TRBV7-2	TRBD1	TGTGCCAGCAGCCCTCCGGGACAGGGTATCACTGGGGCCAACGTCCTGACTTTC	CASSPPGQGITGANVLTF
15	TRBJ2-7	.	TRBV21-1	.	TGTGCCAGCACCCGATGCGCGGGGGGGATATACGAGCAGTACTTC	CASTRCAGGIYEQYF
14	TRBJ2-6	.	TRBV25-1	.	TGTGCCAGCATGGCAAGCTCTGGGGCCAACGTCCTGACTTTC	CASMASSGANVLTF
15	TRBJ2-1	.	TRBV19	.	TGTGCCAGTAGTAGGGCCGCAACAGGGATAAATGAGCAGTTCTTC	CASSRAATGINEQFF
17	TRBJ1-1	.	TRBV5-4	TRBD1	TGTGCCAGCAGCTTGGCCAGAGGACAGGGGGTCGACACTGAAGCTTTCTTT	CASSLARGQGVDTEAFF
15	TRBJ1-1	.	TRBV19	.	TGTGCCAGTAGTATCGGTCGTGACTTGAACACTGAAGCTTTCTTT	CASSIGRDLNTEAFF
15	TRBJ2-5	.	TRBV5-1	.	TGCGCCAGCAGCTTCGGGGGGACAGGAGGGGAGACCCAGTACTTC	CASSFGGTGGETQYF
16	TRBJ2-5	.	TRBV5-1	TRBD2	TGCGCCAGCAGCTTCGGTAGCGGGGGCCGCCAAGAGACCCAGTACTTC	CASSFGSGGRQETQYF
15	TRBJ2-5	.	TRBV6-2/TRBV6-3	.	TGTGCCAGCAGTTACTACGGACAAGAACAAGAGACCCAGTACTTC	CASSYYGQEQETQYF
14	TRBJ2-5	.	TRBV6-2/TRBV6-3	TRBD1	TGTGCCAGCAGTTATGGGACAGTGCAGGAGACCCAGTACTTC	CASSYGTVQETQYF
14	TRBJ1-6	.	TRBV19	.	TGTGCCAGTAGTCCCCCCGGGGATAATTCACCCCTCCACTTT	CASSPPGDNSPLHF
12	TRBJ1-2	.	TRBV6-5	.	TGTGCCGCTCACGGGGAGGGGCGGGGCTACACCTTC	CAAHGEGRGYTF